The entry below describes one T cell receptor (beta chain). Antigen: not known. One end of the junction is discordant with germline, which a read error may explain. This sample was taken from a study of blood T cells in healthy people across ages. Using a J-beta primer mix together with a sample-barcoded 5' primer, a second PCR was run for about 6 to 12 cycles. TCRdb passed the 5' RACE reads through MiXCR, listing each CDR3 protein once. Found here are approximately 830,000 distinct CDR3 sequences, less than 80% of them singletons; the top ten hold 28%. The germline V gene has CDR1 MNHEY and CDR2 SVGEGT. CDR3 length equals 11 residues. Study findings and constraints: Estimated diversity, derived from one million T cells, was regarded as an underestimate.

The TCR was taken from a man in his thirties or forties in good health. The chain carries TRBV6-2 or TRBV6-3 and TRBJ2-2; D gene ambiguous. Sequenced material: blood. In DNA form, the CDR3 reads TGTGTCAGCAGTTACTCTGGTCCCCCGTTTTTT. This translates into CVSSYSGPPFF.